A selection of T cell receptor beta chains follows, all from one sample in a study of blood T cell repertoires in COVID-19. Generated by immunoSEQ multiplex PCR, the TCRdb table keeps only in-frame clones and is missing some. Here the sample spans 200,000 to 250,000 clones, about 79% being singletons. The sample was peripheral blood. These TCRs come from an older man with acute or convalescent COVID-19. Each CDR3 is given with its conserved first and last residue. The order of the fields is J gene, V gene, clone size, D gene, CDR3 protein, CDR3 DNA. The D gene is left open where the match is weak. Rows may omit the clone size; those that give it use once, few, many or a size class.

j_call: TRBJ1-2
v_call: TRBV6-6
clone_size: few
d_call: NA
cdr3_aa: CASSYSIGQLYGYTF
cdr3_nt: TGTGCCAGCAGTTACTCAATAGGACAGCTGTATGGCTACACCTTC

j_call: TRBJ2-1
v_call: TRBV29-1
clone_size: NA
d_call: TRBD2
cdr3_aa: CSVLAGVNEQFF
cdr3_nt: TGCAGCGTTCTGGCGGGAGTCAATGAGCAGTTCTTC

j_call: TRBJ2-2
v_call: TRBV3-1/TRBV3-2
clone_size: NA
d_call: NA
cdr3_aa: CASSHKRGELFF
cdr3_nt: TGTGCCAGCAGCCACAAGAGGGGGGAGCTGTTTTTT

j_call: TRBJ2-2
v_call: TRBV2
clone_size: once
d_call: NA
cdr3_aa: CASSIDFGAGELFF
cdr3_nt: NA

j_call: TRBJ2-2
v_call: TRBV25-1
clone_size: NA
d_call: NA
cdr3_aa: CASSEAGKVPGELFF
cdr3_nt: TGTGCCAGCAGTGAGGCAGGGAAAGTCCCCGGGGAGCTGTTTTTT

j_call: TRBJ1-1
v_call: TRBV3-1/TRBV3-2
clone_size: NA
d_call: NA
cdr3_aa: CASSSTPNTEAFF
cdr3_nt: TGTGCCAGCAGCTCCACACCGAACACTGAAGCTTTCTTT

j_call: TRBJ2-1
v_call: TRBV4-1
clone_size: few
d_call: TRBD2
cdr3_aa: CASSQAGLGQIAGYNEQFF
cdr3_nt: TGCGCCAGCAGCCAAGCAGGACTAGGGCAGATAGCGGGTTACAATGAGCAGTTCTTC

j_call: TRBJ2-2
v_call: TRBV6-5
clone_size: few
d_call: NA
cdr3_aa: CASSYGSTGELFF
cdr3_nt: TGTGCCAGCAGTTACGGTAGCACCGGGGAGCTGTTTTTT

j_call: TRBJ2-2
v_call: TRBV5-1
clone_size: once
d_call: TRBD1
cdr3_aa: CASSRQGNTGELFF
cdr3_nt: TGCGCCAGCTCCAGACAGGGTAACACCGGGGAGCTGTTTTTT

j_call: TRBJ1-2
v_call: TRBV14
clone_size: once
d_call: NA
cdr3_aa: CASSPDRTYGYTF
cdr3_nt: TGTGCCAGCAGCCCAGACAGAACCTATGGCTACACCTTC

j_call: TRBJ2-4
v_call: TRBV4-1
clone_size: once
d_call: TRBD1
cdr3_aa: CASSQDRQGLLNIQYF
cdr3_nt: TGCGCCAGCAGCCAGGACCGACAGGGGTTGTTAAACATTCAGTACTTC

j_call: TRBJ2-1
v_call: TRBV19
clone_size: few
d_call: TRBD2
cdr3_aa: CASRSSGAYNEQFF
cdr3_nt: TGTGCCAGTAGGTCAAGCGGGGCCTACAATGAGCAGTTCTTC

j_call: TRBJ2-7
v_call: TRBV27
clone_size: NA
d_call: TRBD1
cdr3_aa: CASSYGTGVSYEQYF
cdr3_nt: TGTGCCAGCAGTTATGGGACAGGGGTCTCCTACGAGCAGTACTTC

j_call: TRBJ2-1
v_call: TRBV3-1/TRBV3-2
clone_size: NA
d_call: NA
cdr3_aa: CASSQSYNEQFF
cdr3_nt: TGTGCCAGCAGCCAGTCATACAATGAGCAGTTCTTC

j_call: TRBJ1-2
v_call: TRBV19
clone_size: NA
d_call: NA
cdr3_aa: CASRAGPGLMRYGYTF
cdr3_nt: TGTGCCAGTAGAGCGGGACCGGGGTTGATGCGGTATGGCTACACCTTC

j_call: TRBJ2-2
v_call: TRBV12-3/TRBV12-4
clone_size: NA
d_call: NA
cdr3_aa: CASDSGMAGELFF
cdr3_nt: TGTGCCAGTGACTCAGGGATGGCCGGGGAGCTGTTTTTT

j_call: TRBJ2-1
v_call: TRBV6-5
clone_size: once
d_call: TRBD2
cdr3_aa: CASSYSAGGKGNEQFF
cdr3_nt: TGTGCCAGCAGTTACTCGGCGGGGGGAAAGGGCAATGAGCAGTTCTTC

j_call: TRBJ2-5
v_call: TRBV11-2
clone_size: NA
d_call: TRBD2
cdr3_aa: CASSQGLAGGWETQYF
cdr3_nt: TGTGCCAGCAGCCAGGGACTAGCGGGAGGGTGGGAGACCCAGTACTTC

j_call: TRBJ2-1
v_call: TRBV7-2
clone_size: NA
d_call: TRBD2
cdr3_aa: CASSLAGGLYNEQFF
cdr3_nt: TGTGCCAGCAGCTTAGCGGGAGGGCTCTACAATGAGCAGTTCTTC

j_call: TRBJ1-6
v_call: TRBV7-2
clone_size: NA
d_call: NA
cdr3_aa: CASSSSSYNSPLHF
cdr3_nt: TGTGCCAGCAGCTCGAGCTCCTATAATTCACCCCTCCACTTT

j_call: TRBJ2-7
v_call: TRBV7-9
clone_size: NA
d_call: NA
cdr3_aa: CASSLKFRGSFSYEQYF
cdr3_nt: TGTGCCAGCAGCTTGAAATTCAGGGGCTCTTTCTCCTACGAGCAGTACTTC

j_call: TRBJ2-3
v_call: TRBV13
clone_size: NA
d_call: NA
cdr3_aa: CASSPRYRVLADTQYF
cdr3_nt: TGTGCCAGCAGCCCCCGATACCGGGTCCTCGCAGATACGCAGTATTTT

j_call: TRBJ2-1
v_call: TRBV5-1
clone_size: NA
d_call: TRBD2
cdr3_aa: CASWTSGRLYNEQFF
cdr3_nt: TGCGCCAGCTGGACTAGCGGGAGGCTCTACAATGAGCAGTTCTTC

j_call: TRBJ2-3
v_call: TRBV7-9
clone_size: NA
d_call: TRBD1
cdr3_aa: CASSLAGTGGADTQYF
cdr3_nt: TGTGCCAGCAGCTTAGCGGGGACAGGGGGCGCAGATACGCAGTATTTT

j_call: TRBJ2-1
v_call: TRBV27
clone_size: NA
d_call: NA
cdr3_aa: CASSLVGRGQVNEQFF
cdr3_nt: TGTGCCAGCAGTTTAGTAGGCAGGGGCCAGGTCAATGAGCAGTTCTTC

j_call: TRBJ2-7
v_call: TRBV7-8
clone_size: NA
d_call: TRBD1
cdr3_aa: CASSLATGTGSSYEQYF
cdr3_nt: TGTGCCAGCAGCTTAGCTACCGGGACAGGGAGCTCCTACGAGCAGTACTTC